This T cell receptor (beta chain) was sequenced for a study of radiotherapy plus CTLA-4 blockade in lung cancer. Study summary: The study recorded objective responses in roughly 20% of patients and disease control in about 31%. Broader study findings: TCR clones of tumor origin grew in blood after radiotherapy plus ipilimumab. Reports state that early shifts in blood T cell clones, with interferon-beta, best predicted response.

Assay: immunoSEQ multiplex PCR; the TCRdb copy retains only in-frame clones and omits some. The sample includes about 62,000 clones, about 72% of them seen just once. The table lists this clone with a few counts. Its antigen is still unknown. V lost 3 bases and J lost 0, with 5 bases in between. The CDR3 is 13 amino acids. Germline assignment: CDR1 GTSNPN and CDR2 SVGIG (reference sequence). The sequence was collected from a human donor with non-small cell lung cancer who had a complete response to radiotherapy plus ipilimumab. The starting material was peripheral blood, obtained from a patient treated with radiotherapy plus ipilimumab. This chain uses TRBV30 with TRBJ2-2; D unclear. CDR3 bases: TGTGCCTGGAGGACTGCGAACACCGGGGAGCTGTTTTTT. It translates to CAWRTANTGELFF.